This T cell receptor beta chain was observed in a study of T cell clones after liver transplantation. General study results and limits: In a couple of subjects, few donor cells limited the measurable donor-reactive repertoire.

CDR3 length: 12 residues. The V gene's germline CDR1 is WSHSY and CDR2 SAAADI. The V end lost 7 bases, the J end lost 6 bases, and 12 bases lay between the germline ends. In the case of this clone: Its cognate antigen is unknown.

The table came from immunoSEQ multiplex PCR; TCRdb's copy has only in-frame clones and leaves some out. The table shows about 72,000 clones, with 90% occurring only once. The input for sequencing was CD4+ T cells from blood, taken before liver transplant. The clonotype was recovered from a human donor who received a liver transplant. The chain employs TRBV10-2 and TRBJ1-1, with unresolved D. CDR3 DNA sequence: TGCGCCAGCATGGGCGGGCAGGCTGAAGCTTTCTTT. As protein: CASMGGQAEAFF.